One sample yielded the 2 T cell receptor beta chains listed below, sequenced in a study of T cell repertoires in cytomegalovirus infection. Their antigen targets remain unknown. TCRdb called the reads again in MiXCR, with one record for every CDR3 protein. Of approximately 300,000 distinct CDR3 sequences detected, roughly 25% appear once; the ten largest clones hold roughly 15%. The sample in question was cultured PBMCs, obtained from culture after CMV antigen stimulation. These receptors all come from a human donor in good health (CMV status not recorded). Some clones in this sample may be carry-over from other donors' samples.

This chain joins TRBV24-1 and TRBJ2-1; possible D gene TRBD2, 7 bases. In germline, CDR1 is KGHDR, CDR2 SFDVKD. This CDR3 comprises 16 residues. The germline V and J ends were trimmed by 0 bases and 7 bases, with 15 bases remaining between them. The CDR3 protein is CATSDLGGAGWNEQFF. In DNA, the CDR3 is TGTGCCACCAGTGATTTGGGGGGGGCGGGGTGGAATGAGCAGTTCTTC.

The DNA for the CDR3 is TGCAGTGCTAGGAGTAGGGGACAGGCCCCGTCCGGGTCACCCCTCCACTTT. This gives the protein CSARSRGQAPSGSPLHF. The chain joins TRBV20-1 to TRBJ1-6, with 8 bases fitting TRBD1. CDR3 length equals 17 residues. Germline V CDR1 and CDR2: DFQATT, SNEGSKA (reference sequence). Trimming removed 3 bases from V and 10 bases from J; junction bases left unmatched: 17.